This T cell receptor (beta chain) was documented in a study of T cells in Graves' hyperthyroidism and ophthalmopathy (dated by TCRdb to the late 2010s). As for the study more broadly: Peripheral blood was collected at initial diagnosis, before any treatment. According to the paper, TCR Vbeta CDR3 sequencing was carried out on 135 peripheral blood samples, which came from fewer than 50 ophthalmopathy, 75 to 80 hyperthyroidism and some 17 progressor patients. In several Graves' hyperthyroidism patients, the study also compared T-cell repertoires from thyroid tissue with T-cell repertoires from blood. Once sampling was done, hyperthyroidism patients were given methimazole at a starting dose of 30 mg daily, whereas ophthalmopathy patients were given high-dose intravenous methylprednisolone. TCR V-J signatures able to tell the groups apart were searched for in a discovery cohort of around 95 patients, of whom roughly 42 had Graves' ophthalmopathy and some 60 had stable Graves' hyperthyroidism. An independent validation cohort of around 19 hyperthyroidism patients and about 15 patients who later progressed to ophthalmopathy tested prospective prediction of ophthalmopathy. The roughly 94 discovery patients were randomly split 7:3 into training and test sets.

Stable Graves' hyperthyroidism was defined as no progression to ophthalmopathy during 18 months of follow-up. The hyperthyroidism patients were between 18 and 65 years old and newly diagnosed, with a disease duration of less than 2 months. The study excluded patients with uncontrolled infections, other autoimmune diseases, pregnancy or lactation. Diagnoses were based on clinical symptoms, serum thyroxine and TRAb, thyroid ultrasound and orbital computed tomography. Ficoll-Paque density gradient centrifugation was used to isolate PBMCs from around 10 ml of fresh peripheral blood. Total RNA was extracted with Trizol reagent, and quality was checked on an Agilent 2100 Bioanalyzer. The trim is 5 bases for V and 12 bases for J, with a gap of 11 bases between the germline ends. There are 12 amino acids in the CDR3, from cysteine to phenylalanine inclusive. Of the read, only the CDR3 DNA is kept; its 36 bases are in frame from base 1. CDR1 and CDR2 are read off the germline V gene as MDHEN and SYDVKM.

Amplification of TCR beta CDR3 regions was carried out from RNA transcripts. For the first round of RT-PCR on the TCR CDR3, the HTBI primer set was used together with the Qiagen OneStep RT-PCR kit. The libraries were constructed in a second round of multiplex PCR and then size-selected and purified. Paired-end sequencing of the libraries was performed with 100 bp reads on an Illumina HiSeq2000. Per the source publication's procedure: SOAPnuke was used to process the raw data, throwing out any read that contained adapters or uncalled bases, had a mean Phred below 15, or lacked an exact constant-primer or identifier match. COPE v1.2.5 was used to merge the high-quality paired reads, and each unique nucleotide sequence was defined as a clonotype. MiTCR v1.1 was used to align the clonotypes against IMGT TRBV, TRBD and TRBJ reference segments. Only V-J combinations with frequency above 0.0001, covering roughly 99% of repertoires, were analysed. The TCS score was defined as F50 (clonal expansion) divided by E x V (chaos), with BLOSUM62-based TCRdist calculated between CDR3 peptides within each V-J. Welch's t-statistics and random forest reduced some 510 V-J features to some 14, which were used in a naive Bayes classifier (R e1071). Thyroid-blood repertoire similarity was quantified with the Morisita-Horn index. TCRdb ran its own pipeline on the public reads, namely fastp trimming at Q25 and MiXCR clone calling, and kept in-frame beta chains. Entries are consolidated by CDR3 protein sequence, retaining the most common genes and DNA. The V and J calls reflect TCRdb's pipeline rather than the authors' work. Counted in this sample were around 760,000 distinct CDR3 sequences; roughly 32% of them appeared once. Less than 40% of the sample is in the top ten clones.

In its sample, this clonotype was seen a few times. This clone's antigen is unknown. One base away there is no much larger clone; base qualities are not given. General findings and caveats noted by the study authors: Most expanded thyroid clonotypes (frequency above 0.001) were also detected in blood, suggesting blood repertoires may reflect thyroid immune responses. In validation, the model predicted progression to ophthalmopathy a median of about 5.9 months before onset, with 65% to 71% sensitivity and 72.22% specificity. Sample size was not statistically predetermined, and investigators were not blinded to group allocation. A model built on a 13 V-J signature distinguished ophthalmopathy from stable hyperthyroidism, reaching around 88% sensitivity and approximately 81% specificity in cross-validation and 80%/75% in testing.

The clonotype originates from a woman aged 40 to 55 with Graves' hyperthyroidism. The chain joins TRBV28 to TRBJ2-6, with a weak D call of TRBD2 (5 bases match). Material for sequencing was blood. The nucleotides are TGTGCCAGCAGTCTACCGGACTCCGTCCTGACTTTC. The resulting protein is CASSLPDSVLTF. Beyond the CDR3, the reference TRBV28 and TRBJ2-6 genes provide the residues; the full variable domain reads: DVKVTQSSRYLVKRTGEKVFLECVQDMDHENMFWYRQDPGLGLRLIYFSYDVKMKEKGDIPEGYSVSREKKERFSLILESASTNQTSMYLCASSLPDSVLTFGAGSRLTVL.